This T cell receptor beta chain was identified in a study of T cell responses to AZD1222 COVID-19 vaccine. As for the study in general: Second-dose intervals of approximately 4 or approximately 12 weeks were pooled.

Sequencing was performed with immunoSEQ multiplex PCR; in TCRdb, only in-frame clones are kept and a portion is missing. The sample gives some 110,000 clones, 85% to 90% of which show up once; around 8.4% is in the top ten. This receptor was obtained from an adult in good health. The material sequenced was peripheral blood, taken on day 0 of AZD1222 vaccination.

This chain's CDR3 is CASSLGTSGSRETQYF. The CDR3, as DNA: TGCGCCAGCAGCTTGGGGACTAGCGGGAGTAGGGAGACCCAGTACTTC. This chain connects TRBV5-1 to TRBJ2-5; 13 bases match TRBD2. Trimming removed 0 bases from V and 5 bases from J; junction bases left unmatched: 4. This CDR3 is built from 16 residues. Germline V gives CDR1 SGHRS, CDR2 YFSETQ.